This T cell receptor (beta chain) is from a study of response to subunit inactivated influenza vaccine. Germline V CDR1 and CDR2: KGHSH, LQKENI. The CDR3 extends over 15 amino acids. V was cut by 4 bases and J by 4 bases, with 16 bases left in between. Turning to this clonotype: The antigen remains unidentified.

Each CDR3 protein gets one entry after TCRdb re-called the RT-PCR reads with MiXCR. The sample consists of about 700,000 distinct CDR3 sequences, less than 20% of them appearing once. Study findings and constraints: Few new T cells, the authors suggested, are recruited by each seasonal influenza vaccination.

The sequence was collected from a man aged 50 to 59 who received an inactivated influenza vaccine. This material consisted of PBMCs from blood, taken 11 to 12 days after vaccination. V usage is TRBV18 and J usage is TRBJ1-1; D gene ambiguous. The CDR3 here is CASSREEGFGTEAFF. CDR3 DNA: TGTGCCAGCTCACGAGAGGAGGGTTTTGGCACTGAAGCTTTCTTT.